The 19 T cell receptor beta chains reported below all come from one sample, sequenced in a study of shared clonotypes between healthy human individuals. It was CD45RO-negative cells, positively selected for CCR7, that made up naive CD8 cells, with terminally differentiated effector memory CD45RA+ cells excluded. Sequencing was performed with immunoSEQ multiplex PCR; in TCRdb, only in-frame clones are kept and a portion is missing. In the table there are more than 2 million clones, around 95% of which are singletons. Material: naive CD8+ T cells from PBMCs. The receptor set was obtained from a man younger than 35 in good health. Some clones in this sample may be carry-over from other donors' samples.

The chain joins TRBV7-6 to TRBJ2-7; 10 bases align to TRBD2. Germline values: CDR1 SGHVS, CDR2 FNYEAQ. The V and J ends lost 5 bases and 4 bases, in that order; junction bases with no gene match: 8. The CDR3 extends over 15 amino acids. The CDR3 nucleotides read TGTGCCAGCAGCCCAGGGGCTAGCGGGAGATACGAGCAGTACTTC. This encodes CASSPGASGRYEQYF.

The chain recombines TRBV4-3 with TRBJ2-1; 7 bases are a match to TRBD2. Germline CDR1 and CDR2: LGHNA and YSLEER. This CDR3 is 18 amino acids long. Trimming took 1 base from V and 3 from J; bases not matched to a gene: 12. The CDR3 reads CASSQVLIGLADYNEQFF. The CDR3 nucleotides are TGCGCCAGCAGCCAAGTCTTAATTGGGCTAGCGGACTACAATGAGCAGTTCTTC.

The chain couples TRBV16 to TRBJ1-4; tentative D call: TRBD1 (5 bases). Trimming cost V 4 bases and J 5 bases, with 17 bases left between them. Per the germline V gene, CDR1 is KGHSY and CDR2 is FQNENV. This CDR3 is 16 amino acids long. CDR3 in DNA: TGTGCCAGCAGCCCCCCTCGGGGCAGGACGAATGAAAAACTGTTTTTT. It encodes CASSPPRGRTNEKLFF.

J is TRBJ2-7 and V is TRBV28; D tentatively fits TRBD1 or TRBD2 (5 bases each). V was cut by 3 bases and J by 6 bases, with 15 bases left in between. The V gene's germline CDR1 is MDHEN and CDR2 SYDVKM. This CDR3 region has 14 residues. This CDR3 is CASSFIGAGREQYF. CDR3 in DNA: TGTGCCAGCAGTTTTATCGGGGCCGGTCGCGAGCAGTACTTC.

The rearrangement links TRBV6-4 to TRBJ1-4, with 9 positions matching TRBD1. There are 14 residues in the CDR3. V lost 6 bases and J lost 7; bases outside the gene matches: 6. Germline V lookup: CDR1 MRHNA, CDR2 SNTAGT. The CDR3 nucleotides read TGTGCCAGCAGGCCGGGACAGGGTGGTGAAAAACTGTTTTTT. Translated: CASRPGQGGEKLFF.

The V gene is TRBV5-6, the J gene TRBJ1-2; no firm D call. Trimming removed 4 bases at V and 2 bases at J, with 9 bases between. The CDR3 is made up of 13 amino acids. Germline lookup yields CDR1 SGHDT and CDR2 YYEEEE. The CDR3 region is CASSPGSNYGYTF. The CDR3 coding sequence is TGTGCCAGCAGCCCGGGAAGCAACTATGGCTACACCTTC. Full variable domain (rest looked up from reference TRBV5-6 and TRBJ1-2): DAGVTQSPTHLIKTRGQQVTLRCSPKSGHDTVSWYQQALGQGPQFIFQYYEEEERQRGNFPDRFSGHQFPNYSSELNVNALLLGDSALYLCASSPGSNYGYTFGSGTRLTVV.

The chain has TRBV2 and TRBJ2-7; tentatively, D is TRBD1 (6 bases). The CDR3 totals 13 residues. V lost 3 bases and J lost 4, with 10 bases in between. The V gene's germline CDR1 is SNHLY and CDR2 FYNNEI. The DNA of the CDR3 is TGTGCCAGCAGTGACAGGGGAAAGTACGAGCAGTACTTC. It codes for CASSDRGKYEQYF.

CDR3 sequence reads: CASSLADSLFF. The CDR3 nucleotides are TGTGCCAGTAGTTTGGCCGACTCTCTGTTTTTT. J is TRBJ1-4 and V is TRBV19; D is undetermined. The V and J ends lost 5 bases and 14 bases respectively, with 12 bases between them. The CDR3 has 11 amino acids. CDR1 LNHDA and CDR2 SQIVND come from the germline V gene (reference sequence).

The rearrangement joins TRBV28 to TRBJ2-7, with D possibly matching TRBD2 (6 bases). Germline CDR1 MDHEN, CDR2 SYDVKM. The CDR3 has 15 amino acids. With 6 bases removed from V and 4 bases from J, the gap between germline ends came to 19 bases. The CDR3 spells CASRPRTRGGYEQYF. As DNA, the CDR3 is TGTGCCAGCAGGCCCCGGACAAGGGGAGGATACGAGCAGTACTTC. Full variable domain (missing parts from reference TRBV28 and TRBJ2-7): DVKVTQSSRYLVKRTGEKVFLECVQDMDHENMFWYRQDPGLGLRLIYFSYDVKMKEKGDIPEGYSVSREKKERFSLILESASTNQTSMYLCASRPRTRGGYEQYFGPGTRLTVT.

A note on this clone: The sample contains more than one DNA sequence encoding this CDR3. The genes are TRBV28 and TRBJ2-1; D call uncertain. Germline CDR1 and CDR2: MDHEN and SYDVKM. The CDR3 extends over 13 amino acids. Trimming left V 8 bases short and J 0 bases short, with 8 bases between. CDR3 loop: CASSQPSYNEQFF. The CDR3 bases are TGTGCCAGCTCCCAGCCCTCCTACAATGAGCAGTTCTTC.

The rearrangement uses TRBV19 and TRBJ1-5; D unresolved. This CDR3 has 16 amino acids. Germline V gene data show CDR1 as LNHDA and CDR2 as SQIVND (reference sequence). Trimming pared 0 bases from V and 6 bases from J, leaving 15 bases between. The DNA for the CDR3 is TGTGCCAGTAGTATAGATCCCTTCCCTAGTGGTCAGCCCCAGCATTTT. Translated: CASSIDPFPSGQPQHF.

This clone was counted once. This rearrangement joins TRBV18 to TRBJ1-4, with a possible D match to TRBD1 (5 bases). Germline V gives CDR1 KGHSH, CDR2 LQKENI. CDR3 length equals 17 residues. V lost 3 bases and J lost 0, with 14 bases in between. The CDR3 bases are TGTGCCAGCTCACCCCGATCAGACAGCCCAACTAATGAAAAACTGTTTTTT. This codes for CASSPRSDSPTNEKLFF.

The V and J genes are TRBV4-3 and TRBJ2-2, with 8 bases aligning to TRBD1. The V and J ends lost 2 bases and 6 bases, in that order; junction bases with no gene match: 8. Germline V gene lookup returns CDR1 LGHNA and CDR2 YSLEER. The CDR3 extends over 16 amino acids. This CDR3 reads CASSQSRTGWAGELFF. Here the CDR3 DNA reads TGCGCCAGCAGCCAATCAAGGACAGGGTGGGCCGGGGAGCTGTTTTTT.

V is TRBV6-5 and J is TRBJ2-1, with D perhaps assigned TRBD1 or TRBD2 (5 bases each). This CDR3 contains 15 residues. The V and J ends lost 2 bases and 2 bases respectively, with 10 bases between them. Germline values: CDR1 MNHEY, CDR2 SVGAGI. The CDR3 sequence: CASSYGGTTYNEQFF. DNA of the CDR3: TGTGCCAGCAGTTACGGTGGGACCACCTACAATGAGCAGTTCTTC.

The chain carries TRBV27 and TRBJ2-5; no clear D. The germline V and J ends were trimmed by 11 bases and 4 bases, with 17 bases remaining between them. Germline V gene sequence: CDR1 MNHEY, CDR2 SMNVEV (reference sequence). The length of the CDR3 is 13 residues. The CDR3 here is CAPSSDNRETQYF. The CDR3 coding sequence is TGTGCCCCCTCGTCCGATAACCGAGAGACCCAGTACTTC.

V usage is TRBV9 and J usage is TRBJ1-5; D might be TRBD1 (5 bases). The V end was cut by 3 bases, the J end by 0 bases, with 16 bases between. CDR3 length: 17 residues. The germline V gene encodes CDR1 SGDLS and CDR2 YYNGEE. The CDR3 is CASSAGRGVNSNQPQHF. In nucleotides, the CDR3 is TGTGCCAGCAGCGCCGGGCGAGGGGTGAATAGCAATCAGCCCCAGCATTTT.

This clone has only one observation. V gene TRBV5-4 combines with J gene TRBJ2-7; possible D gene TRBD2, 5 bases. The germline V gene encodes CDR1 SGHNT and CDR2 YYREEE (reference sequence). V was shortened by 2 bases and J by 3 bases, with 24 bases between the two germline ends. The CDR3 sequence is 18 residues long. The DNA for the CDR3 is TGTGCCAGCAGCTTAATGTCATCGGGGAGAACACTTTTCTACGAGCAGTACTTC. Amino acid sequence: CASSLMSSGRTLFYEQYF.

The chain recombines TRBV2 with TRBJ2-5; 12 bases are shared with TRBD2. Germline CDR1 SNHLY, CDR2 FYNNEI. Trimming at V came to 5 bases and at J to 2 bases, leaving 6 bases not matched to a gene. The CDR3 extends over 16 amino acids. The CDR3 loop is CASSRGTSGLQETQYF. CDR3 DNA sequence: TGTGCCAGCAGTAGAGGGACTAGCGGGCTTCAAGAGACCCAGTACTTC.

The chain carries TRBV7-9 and TRBJ2-3; a possible D gene is TRBD2 (5 bases). CDR3 length: 14 amino acids. Trimming shortened V by 5 bases and J by 2 bases, and 11 bases separated the two germline ends. CDR1 is SEHNR, CDR2 FQNEAQ, per germline (reference sequence). The CDR3 sequence: CASSNTRDTDTQYF. For the CDR3, the DNA is TGTGCCAGCAGCAATACCCGGGACACAGATACGCAGTATTTT.